This T cell receptor beta chain stems from a study of blood T cell repertoires in COVID-19. Study details: Sites in the United States, Italy and Spain provided acute and convalescent COVID-19 samples.

Deletions cut 2 bases from V and 6 bases from J, with 8 bases between. The CDR3 is 14 residues long. Germline V CDR1 and CDR2: KGHSH, LQKENI. The authors' processing: Estimates of nucleated cell counts were drawn from the amplification of reference gene primers. Sequenced by immunoSEQ multiplex PCR; TCRdb stores in-frame clones only, minus some. The DNA gave D and trimming, while V, J and clone size come from that table. The data contain about 400,000 clones, approximately 87% of them seen just once; the ten biggest clones take up about a tenth. This study enrolled people aged about 18 to 90 from about two dozen US geographic areas. Participants reported their clinical history, and cohort assignment relied on those reports.

This clonotype originated in a woman aged 50 to 65 who had recovered from COVID-19. V and J are TRBV18 and TRBJ1-6; a weak D match, TRBD1 (6 bases). The sequencing sample was made of PBMCs or T cells enriched from blood (not recorded which). This CDR3 is CASSPRGTNSPLHF. Written as DNA, the CDR3 is TGTGCCAGCTCACCAAGGGGGACTAATTCACCCCTCCACTTT.